This TCR beta chain was identified during a study of persistence of HIV-infected CD4 T cells. Across the whole study: Donors had been on suppressive ART for a median of approximately eight years. Overall study results and limits: TCRbeta richness was lower in CMV- and Gag-responding cells than in anti-CD3/anti-CD28-responding cells.

The libraries were made with immunoSEQ version 4 in survey mode. Repertoires were generated with immunoSEQ multiplex PCR, while TCRdb's copy carries only in-frame clones and drops some. The data show 18,000 or so clones, approximately 80% seen once. In the case of this clone: No antigen is known for it.

The stimulus was lysate of CMV-infected fibroblasts, about 11 ug/mL. Sorting selected CD4+ T cells upregulating both CD40 ligand and CD69. Donors had CD4+ T cell counts above 400 cells/uL and were CMV-seropositive. Stimulated PBMCs had first been depleted of CD8+ T cells. CDR3 size: 14 residues. Trimming took 6 bases from V and 5 from J; bases not matched to a gene: 5. Germline V gives CDR1 SEHNR, CDR2 FQNEAQ (reference sequence). This receptor was identified in an adult man with HIV who was CMV-seropositive. V is TRBV7-9 and J is TRBJ1-1, with 11 nucleotides matching TRBD1. The sequencing here drew on CD4+ T cells sorted from PBMCs after approximately 19-hour stimulation, taken from a patient who received antiretroviral therapy. CDR3 amino acids: CASSRDRGDTEAFF. The CDR3 DNA reads as TGTGCCAGCAGTCGGGACAGGGGGGATACTGAAGCTTTCTTT.